The clone carrying this TCR beta chain was seen many times. Libraries of TCR beta came from iRepertoire HTBI primers plus Arm-PCR of CDR3 regions. TCRdb re-called the multiplex PCR reads through MiXCR, storing one row per CDR3 protein. Among 300,000 to 450,000 distinct CDR3 sequences listed, around 16% were seen once. Stated time point: newly diagnosed GD, antithyroid drugs for less than 3 months. The TCR library used RNA extracted from PBMCs. From an endocrinology department in Xi'an, China, came the patients. The data were obtained in a study of regulatory T cells in long-lasting Graves disease. The sequenced sample was peripheral blood mononuclear cells (PBMCs), obtained at new diagnosis, from a patient treated with antithyroid drugs. The origin of this receptor is a female donor with Graves disease.

The DNA of the CDR3 is TGTGCCAGCAGCCGCCTATCGCGAGGATGGGCTAATCAGCCCCAGCATTTT. It translates to CASSRLSRGWANQPQHF. The gene calls are TRBV7-2 and TRBJ1-5, with D hard to call. Germline values: CDR1 SGHTA, CDR2 FQGNSA. The ends were cut back, 5 bases at V and 4 bases at J, with 21 bases in the middle. The length of the CDR3 is 17 residues. Full variable domain (rest looked up from reference TRBV7-2 and TRBJ1-5): GAGVSQSPSNKVTEKGKDVELRCDPISGHTALYWYRQSLGQGLEFLIYFQGNSAPDKSGLPSDRFSAERTGGSVSTLTIQRTQQEDSAVYLCASSRLSRGWANQPQHFGDGTRLSIL.